This T cell receptor (beta chain) emerged from a study of blood T cell repertoires in COVID-19. Study information: Sites in the United States, Italy and Spain provided acute and convalescent COVID-19 samples. T cells, B-cell-depleted T cells, or PBMCs supplied cDNA or gDNA.

This clone has ten or more counts. In the source study's methods: The assay estimated nucleated cells by amplifying reference gene primers. Here immunoSEQ multiplex PCR was the method, and the copy in TCRdb shows in-frame clones only, minus some. Clone size and the V and J calls come from that table; the DNA yielded D and trimming. The data hold 350,000 to 450,000 clones, with more than 70% observed a single time. Seattle enrolled patients during active infection and tracked them longitudinally. CDR1 and CDR2 (germline): MRHNA, SNTAGT. This CDR3 has 10 residues. Trimming removed 11 bases from V and 6 bases from J, with 11 bases in between.

The chain employs TRBV6-4 and TRBJ2-7, with a weak D call TRBD2 (6 bases). The source is a woman between 55 and 75 years old with COVID-19, enrolled during active disease. What was sequenced was peripheral blood. The CDR3 coding sequence is TGTGCCCTCCACGGGGGCGAGCAGTACTTC. Its protein is CALHGGEQYF.